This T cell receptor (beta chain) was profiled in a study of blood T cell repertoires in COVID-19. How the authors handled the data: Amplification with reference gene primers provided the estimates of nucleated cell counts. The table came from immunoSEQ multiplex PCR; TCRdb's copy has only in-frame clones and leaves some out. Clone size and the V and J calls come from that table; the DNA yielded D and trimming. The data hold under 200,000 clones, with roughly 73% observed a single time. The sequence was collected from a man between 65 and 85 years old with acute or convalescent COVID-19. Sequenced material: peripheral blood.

Here the CDR3 reads CASSEVGRDRGYTF. For the CDR3, the DNA is TGTGCCAGCAGTGAAGTCGGTCGCGACAGAGGCTACACCTTC. The rearrangement links TRBV6-1 to TRBJ1-2; TRBD1 might be the D (5 bases). Trimming left V 1 base short and J 8 bases short, with 14 bases between. Germline V gene lookup returns CDR1 MNHNS and CDR2 SASEGT. CDR3 length equals 14 residues.